Each of the 9 T cell receptor beta chains below was sequenced from the same sample in a study of shared clonotypes between healthy human individuals. Some clones are missing from TCRdb's copy, which holds only in-frame ones; the method was immunoSEQ multiplex PCR. The repertoire holds about 1.5 million clones, with roughly 96% as singletons. The sequenced material came from naive CD4+ T cells sorted from blood. Documented subset: CD45RA+ positively selected. The receptors shown here come from a man aged 25-40 years in good health.

The rearrangement links TRBV10-3 to TRBJ2-7; 9 bases are a match to TRBD2. Germline-derived CDR1 and CDR2 are ENHRY and SYGVKD. V lost 3 bases and J lost 3; bases outside the gene matches: 6. The CDR3 sequence is 15 residues long. CDR3 in amino acids: CAISDPTTSGYEQYF. For the CDR3, the DNA is TGTGCCATCAGTGACCCGACGACTAGCGGCTACGAGCAGTACTTC.

The V gene is TRBV11-3, the J gene TRBJ2-6; the match to TRBD2 covers 8 bases. Unmatched junction bases numbered 3, after V lost 5 bases and J lost 0 bases. CDR1 is SGHNT and CDR2 is YENEEA in the germline V gene. This CDR3 comprises 16 residues. The CDR3 sequence: CASSRGGISGANVLTF. The DNA of the CDR3 is TGTGCCAGCAGCCGCGGGGGGATCTCTGGGGCCAACGTCCTGACTTTC.

The chain has TRBV5-4 and TRBJ2-5; D is unresolved. Trimming removed 0 bases at V and 0 bases at J, with 15 bases between. CDR3 length equals 17 residues. Germline CDR1 reads SGHNT; CDR2 reads YYREEE (reference sequence). The CDR3 coding sequence is TGTGCCAGCAGCTTGGTTTATCGGCAGGAAAACCAAGAGACCCAGTACTTC. Translated: CASSLVYRQENQETQYF.

The chain recombines TRBV6-6 with TRBJ2-7; D tentatively fits TRBD1 or TRBD2 (5 bases each). V lost 8 bases to trimming and J lost 2 bases, with 16 bases between them. CDR1 MNHNY and CDR2 SVGAGI come from the germline V gene (reference sequence). The CDR3 length is 14 residues. CDR3 sequence reads: CASGGSAGAYEQYF. For the CDR3, the DNA is TGTGCCAGCGGGGGATCGGCAGGCGCCTACGAGCAGTACTTC.

This chain uses TRBV2 with TRBJ2-5; D is ambiguous. Trimming stripped 7 bases from V and 0 bases from J, with 12 bases between. The CDR3 totals 14 residues. Germline assignment: CDR1 SNHLY and CDR2 FYNNEI. The CDR3 loop is CASTERTYQETQYF. The DNA of the CDR3 is TGTGCCAGCACAGAAAGGACGTACCAAGAGACCCAGTACTTC.

The chain employs TRBV27 and TRBJ1-4; a possible D gene is TRBD1 (6 bases). Germline V gives CDR1 MNHEY, CDR2 SMNVEV (reference sequence). V was shortened by 6 bases and J by 0 bases, with 17 bases between the two germline ends. The CDR3 is 17 amino acids. DNA for the CDR3: TGTGCCAGCAGCCGTGATTGGGGGGCCGCAACTAATGAAAAACTGTTTTTT. It yields the protein CASSRDWGAATNEKLFF.

This sequence joins TRBV6-5 and TRBJ1-3; D gene uncertain. Germline-derived CDR1 and CDR2 are MNHEY and SVGAGI. V was clipped by 2 bases and J by 0 bases, with 5 bases between them. CDR3 length equals 14 residues. Here the CDR3 reads CASSYGSSGNTIYF. The CDR3 DNA sequence: TGTGCCAGCAGTTACGGGTCCTCTGGAAACACCATATATTTT.

This chain uses TRBV5-1 with TRBJ1-4; 8 bases fit TRBD1. V lost 1 base to trimming and J lost 5 bases; unmatched junction nucleotides: 22. Germline CDR1 is SGHRS and CDR2 is YFSETQ. The CDR3 has 21 amino acids. CDR3 in DNA: TGCGCCAGCAGCTTGCCGGCGGGCCGGACAGGGACTCCTGGGGCAAATGAAAAACTGTTTTTT. Translation gives CASSLPAGRTGTPGANEKLFF.

The chain combines TRBV7-2 with TRBJ2-7, with D possibly matching TRBD1 (6 bases). The V gene's germline CDR1 is SGHTA and CDR2 FQGNSA. This CDR3 is 14 amino acids long. V was pared by 6 bases and J by 6 bases, with 18 bases between. CDR3 region: CASRAGTLPGEQYF. DNA of the CDR3: TGTGCCAGCAGAGCCGGGACACTGCCTGGCGAGCAGTACTTC.